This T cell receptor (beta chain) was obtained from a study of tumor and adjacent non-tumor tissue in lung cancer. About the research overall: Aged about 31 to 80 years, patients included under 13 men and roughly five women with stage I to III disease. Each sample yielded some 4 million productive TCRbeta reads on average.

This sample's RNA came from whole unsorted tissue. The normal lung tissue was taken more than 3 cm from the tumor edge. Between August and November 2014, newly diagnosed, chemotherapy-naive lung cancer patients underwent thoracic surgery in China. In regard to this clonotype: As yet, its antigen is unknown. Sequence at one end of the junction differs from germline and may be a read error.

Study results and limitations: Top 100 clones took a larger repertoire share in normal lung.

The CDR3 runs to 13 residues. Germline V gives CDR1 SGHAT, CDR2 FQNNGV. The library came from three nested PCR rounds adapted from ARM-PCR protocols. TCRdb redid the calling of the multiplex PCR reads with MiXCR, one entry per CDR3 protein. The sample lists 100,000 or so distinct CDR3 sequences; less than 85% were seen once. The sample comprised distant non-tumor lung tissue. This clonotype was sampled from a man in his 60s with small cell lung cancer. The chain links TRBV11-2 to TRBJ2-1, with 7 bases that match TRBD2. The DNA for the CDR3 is TGTGTCAGCAGCCTCGGGAGGTCGGGTGAGCAGTTCTTC. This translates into CVSSLGRSGEQFF.